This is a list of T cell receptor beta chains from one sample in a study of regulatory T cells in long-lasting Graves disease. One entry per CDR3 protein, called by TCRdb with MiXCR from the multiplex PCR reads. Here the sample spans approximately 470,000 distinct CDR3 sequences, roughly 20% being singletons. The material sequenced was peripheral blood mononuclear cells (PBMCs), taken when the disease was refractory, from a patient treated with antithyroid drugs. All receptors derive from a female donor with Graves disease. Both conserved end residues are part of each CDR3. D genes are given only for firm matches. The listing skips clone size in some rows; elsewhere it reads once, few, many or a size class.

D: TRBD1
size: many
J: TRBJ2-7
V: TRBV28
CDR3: CASSFRDRGTEEQYF
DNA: TGTGCCAGCAGTTTTAGGGACAGAGGGACAGAGGAGCAGTACTTC

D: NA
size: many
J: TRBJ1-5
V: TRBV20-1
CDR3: CSARTLTGHGNQPQHF
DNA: TGCAGTGCTAGAACCCTGACAGGCCATGGCAATCAGCCCCAGCATTTT

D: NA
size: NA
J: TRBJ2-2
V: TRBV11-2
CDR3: CASSLAGDPVNTGELFF
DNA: TGTGCCAGCAGCTTAGCGGGAGACCCCGTAAACACCGGGGAGCTGTTTTTT

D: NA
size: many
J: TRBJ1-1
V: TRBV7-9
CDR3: CASSLEGEANTEAFF
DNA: TGTGCCAGCAGCTTAGAGGGCGAGGCGAACACTGAAGCTTTCTTT

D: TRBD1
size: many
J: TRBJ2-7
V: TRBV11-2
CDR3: CASSLEAGGFYEQYF
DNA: TGTGCCAGCAGCCTAGAGGCAGGGGGCTTCTACGAGCAGTACTTC

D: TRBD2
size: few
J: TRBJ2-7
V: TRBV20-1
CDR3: CSASRGREGFEQYF
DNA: TGCAGTGCTTCTCGAGGGAGGGAGGGCTTCGAGCAGTACTTC

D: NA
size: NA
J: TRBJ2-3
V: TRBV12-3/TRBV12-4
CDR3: CASSVVGLTDTQYF
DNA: TGTGCCAGCAGTGTAGTGGGACTCACAGATACGCAGTATTTT

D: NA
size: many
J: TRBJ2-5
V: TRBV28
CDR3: CASSLGGSQETQYF
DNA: TGTGCCAGCAGTTTGGGGGGCTCCCAAGAGACCCAGTACTTC

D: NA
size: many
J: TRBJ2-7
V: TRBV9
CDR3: CASSVDGRGEEQYF
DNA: TGTGCCAGCAGCGTAGATGGCAGGGGGGAAGAGCAGTACTTC

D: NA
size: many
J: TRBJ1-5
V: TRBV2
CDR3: CASSGGQGNQPQHF
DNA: TGTGCCAGCAGTGGGGGTCAGGGAAATCAGCCCCAGCATTTT

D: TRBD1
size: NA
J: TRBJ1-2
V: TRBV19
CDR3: CASNHRGVGYGYTF
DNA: TGTGCCAGTAACCACAGGGGAGTTGGCTATGGCTACACCTTC

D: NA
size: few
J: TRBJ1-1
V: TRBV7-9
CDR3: CASSQSQLDTEAFF
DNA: TGTGCCAGCAGCCAATCCCAATTGGACACTGAAGCTTTCTTT

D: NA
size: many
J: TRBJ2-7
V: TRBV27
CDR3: CASRPKGGSIHEQYF
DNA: TGTGCCAGCAGACCAAAAGGGGGGAGTATACACGAGCAGTACTTC

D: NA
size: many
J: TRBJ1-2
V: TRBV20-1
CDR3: CSARPGYTF
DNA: TGCAGTGCTAGACCCGGCTACACCTTC

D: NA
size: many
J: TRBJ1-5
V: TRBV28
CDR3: CATHDSGVAEPQHF
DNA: TGTGCCACCCATGATTCCGGGGTAGCGGAGCCCCAGCATTTT

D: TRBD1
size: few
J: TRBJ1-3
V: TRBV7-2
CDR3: CASSFTGDGNTIYF
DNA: TGTGCCAGCAGCTTTACAGGGGATGGAAACACCATATATTTT

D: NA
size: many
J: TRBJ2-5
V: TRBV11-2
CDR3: CASSLDRRGLGTQYF
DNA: TGTGCCAGCAGCTTAGATCGGAGGGGTCTGGGGACCCAGTACTTC

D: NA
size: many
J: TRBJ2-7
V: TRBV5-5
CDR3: CASTSWDWSYEQYF
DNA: TGTGCCAGCACCTCCTGGGACTGGTCCTACGAGCAGTACTTC

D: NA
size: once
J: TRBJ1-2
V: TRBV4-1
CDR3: CASSQEAVENYGYTF
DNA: TGCGCCAGCAGCCAAGAGGCGGTGGAAAACTATGGCTACACCTTC

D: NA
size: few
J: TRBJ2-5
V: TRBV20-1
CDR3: CSARDPLRGQETQYF
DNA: TGCAGTGCTAGAGATCCACTGAGGGGCCAAGAGACCCAGTACTTC

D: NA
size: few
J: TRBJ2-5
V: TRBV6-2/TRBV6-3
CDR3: CASRLQQETQYF
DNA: TGTGCCAGCAGATTACAGCAAGAGACCCAGTACTTC

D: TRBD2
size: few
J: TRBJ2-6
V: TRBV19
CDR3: CASSRGRGVKGANVLTF
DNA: TGTGCCAGTAGTAGGGGGAGGGGTGTGAAAGGGGCCAACGTCCTGACTTTC

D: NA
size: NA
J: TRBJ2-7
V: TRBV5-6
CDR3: CASSLEPSGSYEQYF
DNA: TGCGCCAGCAGCTTGGAGCCCAGTGGCTCCTACGAGCAGTACTTC

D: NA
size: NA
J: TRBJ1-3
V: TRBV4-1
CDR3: CASSQEADSGNTIYF
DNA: TGCGCCAGCAGCCAAGAGGCAGACTCTGGAAACACCATATATTTT

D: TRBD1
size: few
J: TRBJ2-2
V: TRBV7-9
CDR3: CASSWTGRTGELFF
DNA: TGTGCCAGCAGCTGGACAGGGAGAACCGGGGAGCTGTTTTTT

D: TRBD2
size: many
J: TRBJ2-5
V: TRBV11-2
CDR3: CASRSFRLAGVETQYF
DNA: TGTGCCAGCAGATCTTTCCGACTAGCGGGTGTGGAGACCCAGTACTTC

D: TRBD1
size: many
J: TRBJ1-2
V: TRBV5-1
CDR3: CASSPGQGLGYTF
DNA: TGCGCCAGCAGCCCGGGACAGGGCTTGGGCTACACCTTC

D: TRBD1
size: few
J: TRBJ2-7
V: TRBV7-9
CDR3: CASRLGQGSYEQYF
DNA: TGTGCCAGCAGATTGGGACAGGGCTCCTACGAGCAGTACTTC

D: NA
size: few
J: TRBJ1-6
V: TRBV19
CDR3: CASSIRGRGDSPLHF
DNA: TGTGCCAGTAGTATAAGAGGCAGGGGAGACTCACCCCTCCACTTT

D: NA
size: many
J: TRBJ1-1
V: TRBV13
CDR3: CASSLVTGGEAFF
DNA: TGTGCCAGCAGCTTAGTGACAGGCGGTGAAGCTTTCTTT

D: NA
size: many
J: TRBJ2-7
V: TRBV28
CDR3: CASSPRGSYAYEQYF
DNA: TGTGCCAGCAGCCCTCGGGGTAGCTATGCCTACGAGCAGTACTTC